The present entry profiles one T cell receptor (beta chain) with its context. With V trimmed by 6 bases and J by 5 bases, 20 bases remained unmatched. The CDR3 totals 19 residues. Germline CDR1 and CDR2: LGHDT and YNNKEL (reference sequence). This entry comes from a study of blood T cell repertoires in COVID-19. In the study overall: Acute and convalescent COVID-19 specimens originated in the United States, Italy and Spain. From T cells, B-cell-depleted T cells, or PBMCs came the material, which was cDNA or gDNA.

How the authors handled the data: Estimation of nucleated cell counts was performed using reference gene primer amplification. Repertoires were generated with immunoSEQ multiplex PCR, while TCRdb's copy carries only in-frame clones and drops some. V and J calls and clone size follow that table, whereas D and trimming were derived from the DNA. The sample yields 110,000 to 150,000 clones, roughly 80% seen once. V and J are TRBV3-1 (or the pseudogene TRBV3-2) and TRBJ2-1; TRBD2 matches at 9 bases. This sequence was found in a man in his 70s who had recovered from COVID-19. The sample taken for sequencing was peripheral blood. CDR3 protein: CASSVSPGLATEHHNEQFF. CDR3 coding DNA: TGTGCCAGCAGTGTTTCCCCGGGACTAGCTACGGAGCATCACAATGAGCAGTTCTTC.